The 7 T cell receptor beta chains given below trace back to one sample, sequenced in a study of T cells in Graves' hyperthyroidism and ophthalmopathy. TCR beta CDR3 regions were amplified from RNA transcripts. When the TCR CDR3 underwent first-round RT-PCR, the HTBI primer set was used. Via MiXCR, TCRdb re-called the multiplex PCR reads, giving one row per CDR3 protein. The sample carries 700,000 to 850,000 distinct CDR3 sequences, roughly 32% recorded once. The sample consisted of blood. The receptors were sampled from a woman in her thirties or forties with Graves' hyperthyroidism.

The chain joins TRBV29-1 to TRBJ1-4; D gene uncertain. Germline CDR1 and CDR2: SQVTM and ANQGSEA. The ends were cut back, 4 bases at V and 0 bases at J, with 9 bases in the middle. The CDR3 length is 14 residues. The CDR3: CSVANGPTNEKLFF. CDR3 in DNA: TGCAGCGTTGCTAACGGACCAACTAATGAAAAACTGTTTTTT. Full variable domain (outside the CDR3, taken from reference TRBV29-1 and TRBJ1-4): SAVISQKPSRDICQRGTSLTIQCQVDSQVTMMFWYRQQPGQSLTLIATANQGSEATYESGFVIDKFPISRPNLTFSTLTVSNMSPEDSSIYLCSVANGPTNEKLFFGSGTQLSVL.

In this sample, this clonotype turned up many times. V and J are TRBV20-1 and TRBJ1-2, with 9 bases that match TRBD1. This CDR3 has 13 residues. V lost 6 bases and J lost 6; bases outside the gene matches: 8. Germline V gene lookup returns CDR1 DFQATT and CDR2 SNEGSKA (reference sequence). The CDR3 sequence is CSAPSGTGNGYTF. For the CDR3, the DNA is TGCAGTGCGCCATCCGGGACAGGGAATGGCTACACCTTC.

V is TRBV15 and J is TRBJ1-1; a weak D match, TRBD1 (5 bases). The CDR3 is 10 amino acids. Trimming took off 1 base at V and 13 bases at J, with 7 bases between the two ends. Germline V gene data show CDR1 as LNHNV and CDR2 as YYDKDF (reference sequence). The CDR3 DNA sequence: TGTGCCACCAGCAGAGTAGGGGTTTTCTTT. Protein product: CATSRVGVFF.

The rearrangement links TRBV12-3 or TRBV12-4 to TRBJ1-1, with D hard to call. The germline V and J ends were trimmed by 3 bases and 3 bases, with 11 bases remaining between them. This CDR3 is 14 amino acids long. This chain's CDR3 is CASSFPGSDTEAFF. CDR3 DNA sequence: TGTGCCAGCAGTTTTCCTGGTTCGGACACTGAAGCTTTCTTT.

This clonotype was picked up one time. The V call is TRBV19, the J call TRBJ1-5; no firm D call. Germline V lookup: CDR1 LNHDA, CDR2 SQIVND (reference sequence). The CDR3 has 17 amino acids. V was clipped by 1 base and J by 3 bases, with 16 bases between them. The CDR3 region has the DNA TGTGCCAGTAGTATAGGATGGACGGATGGCTACAATCAGCCCCAGCATTTT. Protein: CASSIGWTDGYNQPQHF.

The chain couples TRBV10-3 to TRBJ2-2; 9 positions agree with TRBD1. J gave up 4 bases and V 6 bases, and 6 bases lay outside the gene matches. The CDR3 sequence is 15 residues long. Germline assignment: CDR1 ENHRY and CDR2 SYGVKD. The chain's CDR3 is CAIRKQGAGTGELFF. CDR3 DNA: TGTGCCATCAGGAAACAGGGGGCCGGCACCGGGGAGCTGTTTTTT.

This clonotype was seen many times. The rearrangement uses TRBV15 and TRBJ2-7; D is perhaps TRBD1 (6 bases). The CDR3 sequence is 15 residues long. Germline CDR1 reads LNHNV; CDR2 reads YYDKDF (reference sequence). Trimming took 6 bases from V and 9 from J, leaving 24 bases between them. CDR3 nucleotide sequence: TGTGCCACCAGTCCCGAGCTGAATCCCGGGACAATGCAGTACTTC. Translated: CATSPELNPGTMQYF.